This paragraph reports one TCR beta chain. Its antigen is still unknown. With 60 Vbeta and 13 Jbeta primers, the PCR was carried out. Authors' data handling: As a later analysis found, there were 60 million to 90 million unique TCR beta chains, of which roughly 11 million were shared. Assay: immunoSEQ multiplex PCR; the TCRdb copy retains only in-frame clones and omits some. V and J calls and clone size come straight from that table; D and trimming were deduced from the DNA. The sample comprises more than 100,000 clones, approximately 10% of which are singletons, and approximately 7.5% rests with the top ten. From germline, CDR1 is SEHNR and CDR2 FQNEAQ (reference sequence). This CDR3 comprises 12 residues. V lost 3 bases and J lost 8, with 10 bases in between. The data were taken from a study of cytomegalovirus exposure and HLA in healthy donors. The overall study: Within the Caucasian-associated ancestry cluster were 81% of the roughly 400 genotyped donors.

General study findings and limits: Later work found most CMV-associated TCR beta chains apparently HLA-restricted.

This cohort consisted of healthy bone marrow donors. V gene TRBV7-9 combines with J gene TRBJ1-2; D may be TRBD1 (5 bases). Sequencing input: PBMCs. This sequence was found in a middle-aged woman in good health and CMV-seropositive. As DNA, the CDR3 is TGTGCCAGCAGCTTCGCCGGGGGGGGCTACACCTTC. Its translation: CASSFAGGGYTF. The whole variable domain, remainder taken from reference TRBV7-9 and TRBJ1-2, is DTGVSQNPRHKITKRGQNVTFRCDPISEHNRLYWYRQTLGQGPEFLTYFQNEAQLEKSRLLSDRFSAERPKGSFSTLEIQRTEQGDSAMYLCASSFAGGGYTFGSGTRLTVV.